This T cell receptor (beta chain) originates from a study of a mutant IDH1 vaccine in newly diagnosed glioma. About this clone: Its antigen is not known.

Trimming took 2 bases from V and 1 from J; bases not matched to a gene: 3. The germline V gene has CDR1 SEHNR and CDR2 FQNEAQ (reference sequence). This CDR3 has 15 residues. Sequencing used immunoSEQ multiplex PCR; TCRdb keeps in-frame clones, though not all of them. The data contain about 94,000 clones, nearly 90% of them singletons. Time point here: week 47, end of study. One vaccine dose held 300 ug of mutant IDH1 20-mer peptide and came with topical imiquimod. All eight of the vaccinations patients received fell in weeks 1, 3, 5, 7, 11, 15, 19 and 23. Each of the donors came in with new WHO grade 3 or 4 astrocytomas that were IDH1-mutant and ATRX-lost.

The rearrangement links TRBV7-9 to TRBJ2-3; 7 bases fit TRBD2. The clonotype was recovered from a woman in her forties or fifties with glioma. Sequenced material: PBMCs, taken from a glioma patient whose treatment included an IDH1 peptide vaccine. This CDR3 reads CASSLPSGGTDTQYF. DNA of the CDR3: TGTGCCAGCAGCTTACCTAGCGGAGGCACAGATACGCAGTATTTT.